Following are 10 T cell receptor beta chains from one sample sequenced in a study of immune cell composition in non-small cell lung cancer. TCRdb keeps only in-frame clones here, not all; method: immunoSEQ multiplex PCR. The repertoire holds around 2,800 clones, with about 73% as singletons. Source material: lung tumor tissue. The receptors were gathered from a human donor with non-small cell lung cancer.

This clone turned up a few times. The genes are TRBV5-1 and TRBJ2-7; 10 bases line up with TRBD1. J lost 6 bases, V lost 0 bases, and 6 bases had no gene match. The CDR3 has 15 amino acids. From germline, CDR1 is SGHRS and CDR2 YFSETQ. CDR3 nucleotides: TGCGCCAGCAGCTTGGTCGGACAGGGGGGGACCGAGCAGTACTTC. Its translation is CASSLVGQGGTEQYF.

This clone was detected a few times. The chain employs TRBV5-5 and TRBJ2-5, with 9 bases matching TRBD2. Looked up from germline, CDR1 is SGHKS and CDR2 is YYEKEE (reference sequence). V shed 4 bases and J 2 bases; nucleotides not matched to a gene: 9. The CDR3 is 16 residues long. CDR3: CASSPRGGGGQETQYF. CDR3 nucleotide sequence: TGTGCCAGCAGCCCGAGGGGCGGGGGGGGTCAAGAGACCCAGTACTTC.

V gene TRBV6-1 combines with J gene TRBJ2-5; 9 nucleotides align to TRBD1. V lost 11 bases and J lost 1; bases outside the gene matches: 11. The CDR3 has 15 residues. CDR1 is MNHNS, CDR2 SASEGT, per germline. The CDR3 DNA is TGTGCCGGCGAAACAGGGGGCGTGGGCCAAGAGACCCAGTACTTC. This codes for CAGETGGVGQETQYF.

The CDR3 DNA is TGTGCCAGCAGTCGGGACAGCGGTCTCAATGAGCAGTTCTTC. Encoded protein: CASSRDSGLNEQFF. The V call is TRBV27, the J call TRBJ2-1; 7 bases fit TRBD1. The V and J ends lost 5 bases and 6 bases, in that order; junction bases with no gene match: 7. Germline V CDR1 and CDR2: MNHEY, SMNVEV (reference sequence). The CDR3 is made up of 14 amino acids.

The rearrangement joins TRBV29-1 to TRBJ2-3, with TRBD2 as a possible D gene (5 bases). The CDR3 sequence is 12 residues long. Germline V lookup: CDR1 SQVTM, CDR2 ANQGSEA. V was pared by 1 base and J by 6 bases, with 8 bases between. DNA for the CDR3: TGCAGCGTTGAAGTAGGACTTGATACGCAGTATTTT. This sequence encodes CSVEVGLDTQYF.

Within the sample, this clone is large (0.1 to 1%). The rearrangement links TRBV28 to TRBJ2-6; perhaps TRBD2 as D (5 bases). The germline gives CDR1 MDHEN, CDR2 SYDVKM. Trimming took off 6 bases at V and 0 bases at J, with 12 bases between the two ends. This CDR3 region has 16 residues. The CDR3 DNA follows: TGTGCCAGCAGCCCCGGGGTTGACTCTGGGGCCAACGTCCTGACTTTC. Translated: CASSPGVDSGANVLTF.

CDR3 nucleotide sequence: TGTGCCAGCAGCTCCCGGACAGGGGGCGTTCAGCCCCAGCATTTT. This encodes CASSSRTGGVQPQHF. V is TRBV5-4 and J is TRBJ1-5, with 11 nucleotides matching TRBD1. Germline CDR1 and CDR2: SGHNT and YYREEE (reference sequence). The length of the CDR3 is 15 residues. Unmatched junction bases numbered 5, after V lost 3 bases and J lost 6 bases.

The CDR3 here is CAWSVPGTGLRNEQFF. CDR3 bases: TGTGCCTGGAGTGTACCCGGGACAGGGTTAAGGAATGAGCAGTTCTTC. The chain joins TRBV30 to TRBJ2-1; 9 bases line up with TRBD1. The trim removed 0 bases at V and 7 bases at J, leaving 10 bases unmatched. The CDR3 covers 16 residues. CDR1 is GTSNPN and CDR2 is SVGIG in the germline V gene (reference sequence).

This chain links TRBV5-1 with TRBJ2-3; D not certain. Germline CDR1 is SGHRS and CDR2 is YFSETQ. The CDR3 is made up of 14 amino acids. Deletions cut 0 bases from V and 6 bases from J, with 11 bases between. As DNA, the CDR3 is TGCGCCAGCAGCTTGGAGAAGCTTTCGGATACGCAGTATTTT. Amino acid sequence: CASSLEKLSDTQYF. Full variable domain (remainder filled in from reference TRBV5-1 and TRBJ2-3): KAGVTQTPRYLIKTRGQQVTLSCSPISGHRSVSWYQQTPGQGLQFLFEYFSETQRNKGNFPGRFSGRQFSNSRSEMNVSTLELGDSALYLCASSLEKLSDTQYFGPGTRLTVL.

The gene calls are TRBV27 and TRBJ2-7; 7 bases are shared with TRBD1. CDR3 length: 16 amino acids. The V segment lost 6 bases and the J segment 6 bases; nucleotides outside the gene matches: 17. Germline values: CDR1 MNHEY, CDR2 SMNVEV (reference sequence). CDR3 bases: TGTGCCAGCAGCGTACAGGGGCCGAATTTTCTGGGCGAGCAGTACTTC. Encoded protein: CASSVQGPNFLGEQYF.